These 30 T cell receptor beta chains originate from one sample sequenced in a study of T cells in Graves' hyperthyroidism and ophthalmopathy. It was RNA transcripts that yielded the amplified TCR beta CDR3 regions. In the first-round RT-PCR of the TCR CDR3, the HTBI primer set was used. Via MiXCR, TCRdb re-called the multiplex PCR reads, giving one row per CDR3 protein. The sample records 750,000 to 900,000 distinct CDR3 sequences, around 39% being singletons. Sequencing was done on a sample of blood. These TCRs come from a young man with Graves' hyperthyroidism.

The chain links TRBV6-5 to TRBJ2-7, with no clear D. Germline V lookup: CDR1 MNHEY, CDR2 SVGAGI. The CDR3 is 14 amino acids. Trimming cost V 2 bases and J 2 bases, with 10 bases left between them. CDR3 sequence reads: CASSYHTDPYEQYF. CDR3 coding DNA: TGTGCCAGCAGTTACCACACTGATCCCTACGAGCAGTACTTC.

The chain uses TRBV25-1 and TRBJ2-2, with a tentative D call TRBD1 (5 bases). Trimming stripped 6 bases from V and 3 bases from J, with 8 bases between. The length of the CDR3 is 13 residues. CDR1 and CDR2 (germline): MGHDK, SYGVNS. CDR3 nucleotides: TGTGCCAGCAGCCAGACAGACACCGGGGAGCTGTTTTTT. The encoded protein is CASSQTDTGELFF.

The chain uses TRBV7-9 and TRBJ1-1; D is ambiguous. Looked up from germline, CDR1 is SEHNR and CDR2 is FQNEAQ (reference sequence). The V gene lost 3 bases and the J gene lost 1 base, with 9 bases spanning the gap. The CDR3 is 14 amino acids. CDR3: CASSFYQENTEAFF. The CDR3 DNA reads TGTGCCAGCAGCTTTTACCAGGAGAACACTGAAGCTTTCTTT.

The V call is TRBV5-1, the J call TRBJ2-7; 9 bases fit TRBD2. Germline CDR1 reads SGHRS; CDR2 reads YFSETQ. V shed 0 bases, J shed 1 base, and the junction held 8 bases outside the gene matches. The CDR3 runs 17 residues. The CDR3, as DNA: TGCGCCAGCAGCTTGGAGGCGGGGGGGCCTGCATCCTACGAGCAGTACTTC. It yields the protein CASSLEAGGPASYEQYF.

This clonotype was recorded many times. The chain uses TRBV2 and TRBJ2-7, with TRBD1 matching 8 bases. V shed 8 bases and J 3 bases; nucleotides not matched to a gene: 6. The CDR3 is 13 residues long. Germline assignment: CDR1 SNHLY and CDR2 FYNNEI. The CDR3 protein is CASLGQGNYEQYF. The CDR3 DNA reads TGTGCCAGCCTAGGACAGGGCAACTACGAGCAGTACTTC.

Turning to this clonotype: The junction differs from germline at one of its ends, possibly a read error. The rearrangement joins TRBV2 to TRBJ2-2; 10 bases align to TRBD1. The germline V gene has CDR1 SNHLY and CDR2 FYNNEI. The CDR3 has 16 residues. The DNA of the CDR3 is TGTGCCGGCAGGGGACAGGGGAACGCGAACACCGGGGAGCTGTTTTTT. Translating it yields CAGRGQGNANTGELFF.

The chain combines TRBV7-9 with TRBJ2-7, with D perhaps matching TRBD1 or TRBD2 (5 bases each). The ends were cut back, 5 bases at V and 2 bases at J, with 16 bases in the middle. The CDR3 length is 15 residues. Germline V lookup: CDR1 SEHNR, CDR2 FQNEAQ (reference sequence). CDR3 bases: TGTGCCAGCAGCCAACCGGGGACGGACGCCTACGAGCAGTACTTC. Its protein is CASSQPGTDAYEQYF.

This clonotype has at least ten counts. V usage is TRBV5-1 and J usage is TRBJ1-2, with D possibly matching TRBD1 (5 bases). This CDR3 spans 13 amino acids. Trimming removed 3 bases at V and 4 bases at J, with 10 bases between. CDR1 SGHRS and CDR2 YFSETQ come from the germline V gene. The CDR3 DNA follows: TGCGCCAGCAGCTCCGGGACGGTCTATGGCTACACCTTC. It translates to CASSSGTVYGYTF.

Points on this clonotype: One end of the junction fails to match germline, which may point to a read error. The rearrangement links TRBV2 to TRBJ1-3; 7 nucleotides agree with TRBD1. CDR3 length equals 10 residues. CDR1 is SNHLY, CDR2 FYNNEI, per germline. In nucleotides, the CDR3 is TGTGCCAGCAGTGCGGTAGGGGGCACTTTT. Translation gives CASSAVGGTF.

The gene calls are TRBV12-3 or TRBV12-4 and TRBJ2-7; 9 bases map to TRBD1. V lost 5 bases to trimming and J lost 10 bases; unmatched junction nucleotides: 12. The CDR3 is 14 residues long. The CDR3 here is CASSISTGTGPQYF. The CDR3 coding sequence is TGTGCCAGCAGTATTTCAACCGGGACAGGGCCCCAGTACTTC.

Many counts were recorded for this clonotype. The chain carries TRBV9 and TRBJ1-1; the D is unclear. The germline CDR1 and CDR2 sequences are SGDLS and YYNGEE. The CDR3 consists of 15 residues. The V end was cut by 0 bases, the J end by 0 bases, with 9 bases between. The CDR3 loop is CASSVGPGMNTEAFF. The CDR3 DNA sequence: TGTGCCAGCAGCGTAGGCCCAGGTATGAACACTGAAGCTTTCTTT. The whole variable domain, filled in from reference TRBV9 and TRBJ1-1, reads DSGVTQTPKHLITATGQRVTLRCSPRSGDLSVYWYQQSLDQGLQFLIQYYNGEERAKGNILERFSAQQFPDLHSELNLSSLELGDSALYFCASSVGPGMNTEAFFGQGTRLTVV.

This clonotype was counted ten times or more. This chain uses TRBV25-1 with TRBJ1-2; TRBD1 is a possible D gene (5 bases). The V end lost 3 bases, the J end lost 2 bases, and 16 bases lay between the germline ends. CDR1 and CDR2 (germline): MGHDK, SYGVNS. This CDR3 contains 16 residues. The CDR3 protein is CASSDIPGPANYGYTF. CDR3 nucleotides: TGTGCCAGCAGTGATATCCCGGGACCCGCGAACTATGGCTACACCTTC.

In this sample, this clonotype turned up a few times. The genes are TRBV12-3 or TRBV12-4 and TRBJ1-2, with 7 bases fitting TRBD1. This CDR3 is 16 amino acids long. Trimming cost V 5 bases and J 8 bases; bases outside gene matches: 17. CDR3 nucleotide sequence: TGTGCCAGCAGTCGAGGGAGACAGGGATTGGCGCGGGGCTACACCTTC. Amino acid sequence: CASSRGRQGLARGYTF.

This clonotype was counted at least ten times. This sequence joins TRBV29-1 and TRBJ2-5, with D possibly TRBD1 on 5 matching bases. The CDR3 runs 12 residues. Trimming stripped 6 bases from V and 5 bases from J, with 13 bases between. CDR1 is SQVTM and CDR2 is ANQGSEA in the germline V gene. CDR3 bases: TGCAGCGTAGTGGGGCTGGGGGAGACCCAGTACTTC. This encodes CSVVGLGETQYF.

This clonotype was counted ten times or more. The V gene is TRBV9, the J gene TRBJ1-6; 7 positions agree with TRBD1. The ends lost 0 bases at V and 7 bases at J; junction bases unmatched: 4. Germline loops: CDR1 SGDLS, CDR2 YYNGEE. This CDR3 contains 15 residues. The CDR3 nucleotides are TGTGCCAGCAGCGTAGAGGGCAGGGGGAATTCACCCCTCCACTTT. This sequence encodes CASSVEGRGNSPLHF.

Regarding this clonotype: Germline is not matched at one junction end, which may reflect a read error. Here the CDR3 reads CASSQSTTGTGSRLVQYF. The CDR3, as DNA: TGCGCCAGCAGCCAGTCTACTACCGGGACAGGCAGCAGACTAGTGCAGTACTTC. The rearrangement joins TRBV7-2 to TRBJ2-7, with 8 bases that match TRBD1. Germline V gene data show CDR1 as SGHTA and CDR2 as FQGNSA. This CDR3 has 18 amino acids.

This clonotype was seen repeatedly, ten times or more. The chain uses TRBV5-1 and TRBJ2-7; D not certain. V was shortened by 3 bases and J by 7 bases, with 14 bases between the two germline ends. Germline assignment: CDR1 SGHRS and CDR2 YFSETQ. CDR3 length: 13 amino acids. CDR3 coding DNA: TGCGCCAGCAGCTCTGGGCCCGAGGAGGAGCAGTACTTC. Protein product: CASSSGPEEEQYF.

This clonotype was observed a few times. V and J are TRBV2 and TRBJ1-6; the D gene is possibly TRBD1 (6 bases). The CDR3 is 14 residues long. Trimming pared 2 bases from V and 9 bases from J, leaving 11 bases between. CDR1 is SNHLY and CDR2 is FYNNEI in the germline V gene. The CDR3 here is CASSERGSPSPLHF. CDR3 DNA: TGTGCCAGCAGTGAAAGGGGGTCCCCTTCACCCCTCCACTTT.

The genes are TRBV10-2 and TRBJ2-7; 9 nucleotides line up with TRBD1. Germline values: CDR1 WSHSY, CDR2 SAAADI. The CDR3 length is 15 residues. V shed 5 bases, J shed 6 bases, and the junction held 11 bases outside the gene matches. The CDR3, as DNA: TGCGCCAGCAGTCATTCCCGGACAGGGGAGGTCGAGCAGTACTTC. Amino acid sequence: CASSHSRTGEVEQYF.

The chain recombines TRBV19 with TRBJ1-3; TRBD1 aligns across 7 bases. The germline gives CDR1 LNHDA, CDR2 SQIVND (reference sequence). The junction had 3 bases not matched to a gene; V was cut back by 3 bases and J by 1 base. This CDR3 comprises 15 residues. CDR3: CASSMSTGSGNTIYF. Here the CDR3 DNA reads TGTGCCAGTAGTATGTCGACAGGGTCTGGAAACACCATATATTTT.

This clonotype was counted many times. This chain links TRBV2 with TRBJ1-2; 7 bases line up with TRBD1. This CDR3 contains 16 residues. The trim removed 0 bases at V and 3 bases at J, leaving 7 bases unmatched. CDR1 SNHLY and CDR2 FYNNEI come from the germline V gene. CDR3 nucleotide sequence: TGTGCCAGCAGTGAAGCGGGACAGCTTTTACACTATGGCTACACCTTC. Protein product: CASSEAGQLLHYGYTF. The variable domain in full, with the rest retrieved from reference TRBV2 and TRBJ1-2, is EPEVTQTPSHQVTQMGQEVILRCVPISNHLYFYWYRQILGQKVEFLVSFYNNEISEKSEIFDDQFSVERPDGSNFTLKIRSTKLEDSAMYFCASSEAGQLLHYGYTFGSGTRLTVV.

At least ten counts were recorded for this clonotype. The V gene is TRBV29-1, the J gene TRBJ1-4; 7 nucleotides align to TRBD1. Trimming at V came to 7 bases and at J to 8 bases, leaving 10 bases not matched to a gene. Germline CDR1 and CDR2: SQVTM and ANQGSEA. CDR3 length equals 13 residues. The CDR3 is CSARQGQGEKLFF. CDR3 sequence (DNA): TGCAGCGCCCGACAGGGCCAAGGGGAAAAACTGTTTTTT.

The rearrangement links TRBV29-1 to TRBJ2-7, with 9 bases identical to TRBD2. V gave up 2 bases and J gave up 4 bases; unmatched junction bases: 6. The germline CDR1 and CDR2 sequences are SQVTM and ANQGSEA. This CDR3 spans 14 amino acids. For the CDR3, the DNA is TGCAGCGTTGAATTCCCTAGCGGGGAATACGAGCAGTACTTC. As protein: CSVEFPSGEYEQYF.

Note on this clonotype: A much more abundant neighbour one base away suggests this may be a read error. V usage is TRBV10-3 and J usage is TRBJ1-2, with D possibly being TRBD1 (5 bases). The germline gives CDR1 ENHRY, CDR2 SYGVKD. This CDR3 has 12 amino acids. The V and J ends lost 8 bases and 4 bases respectively, with 11 bases between them. The CDR3 sequence: CAIGTGSYGYTF. Written as DNA, the CDR3 is TGTGCCATCGGGACGGGATCCTATGGCTACACCTTC.

The CDR3 sequence: CASSFLDNSPLHF. In DNA, the CDR3 is TGTGCCAGCAGTTTTCTGGATAATTCACCCCTCCACTTT. V is TRBV7-2 and J is TRBJ1-6, with D unresolved. The CDR3 loop spans 13 amino acids. Trimming stripped 6 bases from V and 5 bases from J, with 8 bases between. Germline V gene sequence: CDR1 SGHTA, CDR2 FQGNSA.

The chain joins TRBV10-3 to TRBJ2-7, with D perhaps TRBD1 or TRBD2 (5 bases each). This CDR3 region has 16 residues. Trimming removed 10 bases at V and 7 bases at J, with 29 bases between. Germline V gene data show CDR1 as ENHRY and CDR2 as SYGVKD. The DNA of the CDR3 is TGTGCCACCTACGGGACCGAACACACCCAGCCGGAAGAGCAGTACTTC. Translation gives CATYGTEHTQPEEQYF.

The J gene is TRBJ2-7, the V gene TRBV6-5; D gene ambiguous. This CDR3 spans 16 amino acids. The V gene's germline CDR1 is MNHEY and CDR2 SVGAGI. V shed 6 bases and J shed 0 bases, with 18 bases lying between them. The CDR3 loop is CASSPPGRLYSYEQYF. CDR3 nucleotide sequence: TGTGCCAGCAGCCCCCCCGGACGGCTCTACTCCTACGAGCAGTACTTC.

Many counts were recorded for this clonotype. This CDR3 reads CSVEGEGAISYEQYF. CDR3 DNA sequence: TGCAGCGTTGAGGGGGAGGGAGCTATTTCCTACGAGCAGTACTTC. The rearrangement joins TRBV29-1 to TRBJ2-7, with 7 bases fitting TRBD2. The length of the CDR3 is 15 residues. Germline V lookup: CDR1 SQVTM, CDR2 ANQGSEA. V lost 3 bases and J lost 1; bases outside the gene matches: 9.

This chain uses TRBV7-9 with TRBJ1-1, with a possible D match to TRBD1 (5 bases). CDR1 and CDR2 (germline): SEHNR, FQNEAQ (reference sequence). The CDR3 loop spans 15 amino acids. Trimming left V 5 bases short and J 1 base short, with 14 bases between. In DNA form, the CDR3 reads TGTGCCAGCAGCCGTGGGGGTGTAGGGAACACTGAAGCTTTCTTT. Its translation is CASSRGGVGNTEAFF.

This clonotype was counted between two and nine times. CDR3 nucleotide sequence: TGTGCCAGCTCACCAAACACCGATACTGAAGCTTTCTTT. Amino acids: CASSPNTDTEAFF. The J gene is TRBJ1-1, the V gene TRBV9, with unresolved D. The germline V gene encodes CDR1 SGDLS and CDR2 YYNGEE. This CDR3 region has 13 residues. V was trimmed by 7 bases and J by 5 bases, leaving 15 bases between them.